This entry lists 3 T cell receptor beta chains sequenced from one sample in a study of T-cell memory formation after mild COVID-19. One entry per CDR3 protein, called by TCRdb with MiXCR from the 5' RACE reads. Of around 430,000 distinct CDR3 sequences listed, about a sixth are singletons. Sequenced input: PBMCs or a T cell subset sorted from them (not recorded which). All receptors derive from a man between 18 and 35 years old who had mild COVID-19 (a few samples of this study predate the infection). Cell type and time point are not known.

This clonotype was observed at least ten times. J is TRBJ2-7 and V is TRBV7-3; possible D gene TRBD2, 6 bases. CDR3 length: 12 residues. Trimming took 9 bases from V and 4 from J, leaving 13 bases between them. CDR1 is SGHTA, CDR2 FQGTGA, per germline. Here the CDR3 DNA reads TGTGCCAGATTACCGGGAGATTACGAGCAGTACTTC. Amino acid sequence: CARLPGDYEQYF.

The V call is TRBV18, the J call TRBJ1-1; D possibly corresponds to TRBD1 (6 bases). CDR1 is KGHSH and CDR2 is LQKENI in the germline V gene. The V gene lost 2 bases and the J gene lost 4 bases, with 20 bases spanning the gap. This CDR3 contains 17 residues. The DNA for the CDR3 is TGTGCCAGCTCACCATTCCCAATTCAGGGGAATCCCACTGAAGCTTTCTTT. Amino acid sequence: CASSPFPIQGNPTEAFF. Complete variable domain (other parts from reference TRBV18 and TRBJ1-1): NAGVMQNPRHLVRRRGQEARLRCSPMKGHSHVYWYRQLPEEGLKFMVYLQKENIIDESGMPKERFSAEFPKEGPSILRIQQVVRGDSAAYFCASSPFPIQGNPTEAFFGQGTRLTVV.

The chain recombines TRBV4-1 with TRBJ1-3; D uncertain. CDR1 and CDR2 (germline): MGHRA, YSYEKL. V shed 4 bases and J shed 3 bases, with 13 bases lying between them. CDR3 length equals 15 residues. The CDR3 DNA follows: TGCGCCAGCAGCCCCCGCTTTGTGAATGGAAACACCATATATTTT. Amino acids: CASSPRFVNGNTIYF.